Listed below are T cell receptor beta chains from one sample, sequenced in a study of blood T cell repertoires in COVID-19. Using immunoSEQ multiplex PCR, the repertoire was profiled, and TCRdb retains in-frame clones only, with some absent. The sample includes some 150,000 clones, approximately 86% of them seen just once. The sample comprised peripheral blood. These receptors all come from a man aged 70-80 years with acute or convalescent COVID-19. Both conserved end residues are part of each CDR3.

j_call: TRBJ2-3; v_call: TRBV29-1; cdr3_aa: CSADSQGPYTQYF
j_call: TRBJ2-3; v_call: TRBV5-1; cdr3_aa: CASSPTGVNGGTADTQYF
j_call: TRBJ1-5; v_call: TRBV18; cdr3_aa: CASSPQRQGQGQPQHF
j_call: TRBJ2-6; v_call: TRBV5-1; cdr3_aa: CASSFNQGAGANVLTF
j_call: TRBJ2-7; v_call: TRBV11-3; cdr3_aa: CASSPAGGYEQYF
j_call: TRBJ2-2; v_call: TRBV2; cdr3_aa: CASSGLAGGIAGELFF
j_call: TRBJ2-5; v_call: TRBV20-1; cdr3_aa: CSARAQETQYF
j_call: TRBJ2-7; v_call: TRBV5-6; cdr3_aa: CASSYGTGEDLYEQYF
j_call: TRBJ1-1; v_call: TRBV4-3; cdr3_aa: CASSQDTRTEAFF
j_call: TRBJ2-4; v_call: TRBV7-2; cdr3_aa: CASSSGTSKNIQYF
j_call: TRBJ2-5; v_call: TRBV6-1; cdr3_aa: CASRGGGGTQYF
j_call: TRBJ2-2; v_call: TRBV18; cdr3_aa: CASSTGEVTGELFF
j_call: TRBJ1-4; v_call: TRBV19; cdr3_aa: CASGRDRGATNEKLFF